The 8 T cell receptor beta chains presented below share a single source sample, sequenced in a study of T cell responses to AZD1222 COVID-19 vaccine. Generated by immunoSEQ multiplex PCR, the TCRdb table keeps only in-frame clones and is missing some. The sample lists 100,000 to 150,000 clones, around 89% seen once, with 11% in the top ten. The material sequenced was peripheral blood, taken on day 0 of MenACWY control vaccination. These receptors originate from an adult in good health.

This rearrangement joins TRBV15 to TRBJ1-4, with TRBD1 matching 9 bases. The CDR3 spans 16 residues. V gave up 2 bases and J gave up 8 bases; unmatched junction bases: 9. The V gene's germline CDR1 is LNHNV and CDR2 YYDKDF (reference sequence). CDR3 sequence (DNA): TGTGCCACCAGCAGACCTAGGACAGGGGCGGAGGAAAAACTGTTTTTT. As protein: CATSRPRTGAEEKLFF.

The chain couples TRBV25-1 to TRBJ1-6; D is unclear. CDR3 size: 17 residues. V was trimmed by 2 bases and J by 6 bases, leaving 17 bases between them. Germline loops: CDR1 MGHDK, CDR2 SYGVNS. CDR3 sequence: CASSETPGIVSNSPLHF. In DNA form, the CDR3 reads TGTGCCAGCAGTGAAACCCCGGGTATTGTTAGTAATTCACCCCTCCACTTT.

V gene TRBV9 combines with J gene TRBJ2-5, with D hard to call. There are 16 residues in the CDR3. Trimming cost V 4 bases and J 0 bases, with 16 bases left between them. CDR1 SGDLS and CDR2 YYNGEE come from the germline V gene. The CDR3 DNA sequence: TGTGCCAGCAGCCTCCGACCCTATTTAAACCAAGAGACCCAGTACTTC. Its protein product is CASSLRPYLNQETQYF.

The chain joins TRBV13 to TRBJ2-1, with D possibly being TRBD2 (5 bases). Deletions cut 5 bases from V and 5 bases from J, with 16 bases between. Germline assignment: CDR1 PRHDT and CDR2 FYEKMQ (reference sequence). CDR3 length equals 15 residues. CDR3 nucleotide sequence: TGTGCCAGCAGCCTTGGGTGGGAGAGCAACAATGAGCAGTTCTTC. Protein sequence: CASSLGWESNNEQFF.

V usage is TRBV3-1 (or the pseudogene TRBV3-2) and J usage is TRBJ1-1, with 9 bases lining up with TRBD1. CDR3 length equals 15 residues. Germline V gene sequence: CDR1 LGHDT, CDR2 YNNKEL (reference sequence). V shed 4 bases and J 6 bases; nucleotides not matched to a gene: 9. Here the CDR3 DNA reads TGTGCCAGCAGCCCACAGGGGGCCGGCCGAGCTGAAGCTTTCTTT. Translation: CASSPQGAGRAEAFF.

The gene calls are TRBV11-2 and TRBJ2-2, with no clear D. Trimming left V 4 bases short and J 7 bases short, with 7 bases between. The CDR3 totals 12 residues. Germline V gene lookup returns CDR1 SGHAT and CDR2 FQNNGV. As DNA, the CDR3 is TGTGCCAGCAGCTCTCCAAACGGGGAGCTGTTTTTT. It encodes CASSSPNGELFF.

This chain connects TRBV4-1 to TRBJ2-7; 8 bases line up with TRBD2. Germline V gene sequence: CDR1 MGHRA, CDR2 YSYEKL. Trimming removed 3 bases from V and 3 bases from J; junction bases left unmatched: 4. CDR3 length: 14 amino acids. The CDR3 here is CASSQSGTSYEQYF. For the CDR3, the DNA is TGCGCCAGCAGCCAGTCCGGGACTAGCTACGAGCAGTACTTC.

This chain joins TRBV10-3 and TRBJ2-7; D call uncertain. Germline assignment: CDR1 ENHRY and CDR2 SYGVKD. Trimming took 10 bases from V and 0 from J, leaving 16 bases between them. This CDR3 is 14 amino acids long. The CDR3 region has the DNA TGTGCCACGGCCAGGACGGAAAGCTCCTACGAGCAGTACTTC. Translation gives CATARTESSYEQYF.